This TCR beta chain was profiled in a study of Graves' ophthalmopathy and Graves' hyperthyroidism. Study-wide background: No progression to ophthalmopathy over 18 months defined stable hyperthyroidism. Whole-study findings and limits: With more than 60% sensitivity and approximately 72% specificity, the model predicted ophthalmopathy progression.

In its sample, this clonotype was seen a few times. What it recognizes is unknown. From germline, CDR1 is SGHTA and CDR2 FQGNSA. The CDR3 totals 11 residues. The J segment lost 11 bases and the V segment lost 3 bases, leaving 0 bases of the junction unmatched. The TCR beta CDR3 regions underwent amplification from RNA transcripts. RT-PCR was first run with HTBI primers, then multiplex PCR in a second round. TCRdb fed the multiplex PCR reads into MiXCR, producing one record per CDR3 protein. The table includes about 550,000 distinct CDR3 sequences, 35% to 40% detected once. Patients newly diagnosed with hyperthyroidism, under 2 months' duration, were aged 18 to 65, the study reports. Patients were excluded if they had other autoimmune diseases or uncontrolled infections, and likewise if pregnancy or lactation applied.

The sequence derives from an adult man with Graves' hyperthyroidism. Sequenced sample: peripheral blood or thyroid tissue (not recorded which). The chain links TRBV7-2 to TRBJ1-5; TRBD1 agrees at 8 bases. CDR3 amino acids: CASSLGQAQHF. CDR3 coding DNA: TGTGCCAGCAGCTTGGGACAGGCCCAGCATTTT.